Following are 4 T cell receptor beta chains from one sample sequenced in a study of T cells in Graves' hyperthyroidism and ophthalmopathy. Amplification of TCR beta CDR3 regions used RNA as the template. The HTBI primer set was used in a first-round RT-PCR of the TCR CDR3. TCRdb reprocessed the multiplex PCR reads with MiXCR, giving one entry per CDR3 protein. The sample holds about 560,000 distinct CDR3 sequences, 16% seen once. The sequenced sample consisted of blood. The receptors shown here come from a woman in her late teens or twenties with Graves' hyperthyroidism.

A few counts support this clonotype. CDR3 in DNA: TGCAGCGGGAAGCCCACAGGGGCTCAAGAGACCCAGTACTTC. It encodes CSGKPTGAQETQYF. This chain uses TRBV29-1 with TRBJ2-5; 7 nucleotides agree with TRBD1. This CDR3 is 14 amino acids long. The germline V gene has CDR1 SQVTM and CDR2 ANQGSEA. V trimming: 7 bases; J trimming: 2 bases; junction bases outside the gene matches: 10.

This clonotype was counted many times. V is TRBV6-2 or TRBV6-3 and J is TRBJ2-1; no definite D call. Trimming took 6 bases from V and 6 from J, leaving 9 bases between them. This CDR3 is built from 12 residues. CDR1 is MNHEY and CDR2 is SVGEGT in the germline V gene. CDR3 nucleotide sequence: TGTGCCAGCAGCCCTCACGGCAATGAGCAGTTCTTC. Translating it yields CASSPHGNEQFF.

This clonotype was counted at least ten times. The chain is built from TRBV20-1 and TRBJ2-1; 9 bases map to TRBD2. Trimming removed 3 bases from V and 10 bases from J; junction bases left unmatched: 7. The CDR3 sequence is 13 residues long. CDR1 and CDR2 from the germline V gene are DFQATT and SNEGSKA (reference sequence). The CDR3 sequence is CSAREPSGTEQFF. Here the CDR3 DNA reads TGCAGTGCTAGGGAACCTAGCGGGACCGAGCAGTTCTTC.

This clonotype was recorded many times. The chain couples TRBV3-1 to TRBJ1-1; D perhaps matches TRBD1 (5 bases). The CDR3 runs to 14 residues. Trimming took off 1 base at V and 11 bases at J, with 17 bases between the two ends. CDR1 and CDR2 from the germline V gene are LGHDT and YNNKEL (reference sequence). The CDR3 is CASSQGQGDLWAFF. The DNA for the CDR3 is TGTGCCAGCAGCCAAGGTCAAGGGGATTTGTGGGCTTTCTTT.